Below, 20 T cell receptor beta chains from the same sample are listed, as sequenced in a study of human T cells and chemical hapten exposure. Using its own MiXCR run on the RACE reads, TCRdb lists one record per CDR3 protein. The repertoire consists of around 100,000 distinct CDR3 sequences, with approximately 11% occurring once and the leading ten covering around 3.6%. Time point denoted: patch test 1, 2 weeks after DPC sensitization. Described treatment: therapeutic diphenylcyclopropenone sensitization with weekly scalp DPC. Sequenced material: whole blood, taken in connection with sensitization to the hapten diphenylcyclopropenone (DPC). All receptors come from a middle-aged woman with alopecia areata. Some clones in this sample may be carry-over from other donors' samples.

This clonotype showed up many times. The chain carries TRBV15 and TRBJ2-1; D gene uncertain. V lost 0 bases and J lost 3, with 12 bases in between. This CDR3 is 16 amino acids long. In germline, CDR1 is LNHNV, CDR2 YYDKDF (reference sequence). The chain's CDR3 is CATSREGRARYNEQFF. The CDR3 DNA follows: TGTGCCACCAGCAGAGAGGGTAGGGCTCGCTACAATGAGCAGTTCTTC.

This clonotype was detected many times. CDR3 bases: TGTGCCAGCAGTGTACAGGGAAATCAGCCCCAGCATTTT. This encodes CASSVQGNQPQHF. This chain links TRBV6-1 with TRBJ1-5, with D possibly being TRBD1 (6 bases). The length of the CDR3 is 13 residues. The germline V and J ends were trimmed by 4 bases and 4 bases, with 8 bases remaining between them. CDR1 and CDR2 (germline): MNHNS, SASEGT.

The chain couples TRBV3-1 to TRBJ1-2; 10 bases align to TRBD1. Looked up from germline, CDR1 is LGHDT and CDR2 is YNNKEL (reference sequence). The CDR3 is 15 amino acids. J lost 4 bases, V lost 1 base, and 3 bases had no gene match. Here the CDR3 reads CASSQGTGGIYGYTF. CDR3 sequence (DNA): TGTGCCAGCAGCCAAGGGACAGGGGGAATCTATGGCTACACCTTC.

This clonotype was counted a few times. V gene TRBV28 combines with J gene TRBJ2-7; possibly TRBD1 for D (5 bases). The germline gives CDR1 MDHEN, CDR2 SYDVKM. V lost 7 bases and J 4 bases, leaving 11 bases between the germline ends. There are 12 residues in the CDR3. CDR3: CASKGRVYEQYF. CDR3 sequence (DNA): TGTGCCAGCAAGGGCAGGGTTTACGAGCAGTACTTC.

This clonotype was seen more than once but under ten times. The chain links TRBV7-9 to TRBJ2-7; D is undetermined. Germline values: CDR1 SEHNR, CDR2 FQNEAQ (reference sequence). The CDR3 has 12 amino acids. Trimming shortened V by 1 base and J by 6 bases, and 7 bases separated the two germline ends. The CDR3 coding sequence is TGTGCCAGCAGCTTAGTGGGCCGCGAGCAGTACTTC. Translating it yields CASSLVGREQYF.

Regarding this clonotype: A much larger clonotype is one base distant, so this may be a read error. The chain has TRBV20-1 and TRBJ2-5; 7 bases agree with TRBD2. This CDR3 is 13 amino acids long. CDR1 is DFQATT, CDR2 SNEGSKA, per germline (reference sequence). V gave up 5 bases and J gave up 9 bases; unmatched junction bases: 12. The CDR3 DNA reads as TGCAGTGCTCCGGAGTTGGGCCGGGAGGCCCAGTACTTC. It specifies CSAPELGREAQYF.

A few counts support this clonotype. The CDR3 spells CASSWAGEKGSPLHF. The CDR3 DNA reads as TGTGCCAGCAGTTGGGCCGGGGAGAAAGGTTCACCCCTCCACTTT. This chain joins TRBV6-5 and TRBJ1-6; D is unresolved. The germline V gene encodes CDR1 MNHEY and CDR2 SVGAGI. V was shortened by 4 bases and J by 9 bases, with 16 bases between the two germline ends. The CDR3 consists of 15 residues.

In its sample, this clonotype was seen a few times. V usage is TRBV7-3 and J usage is TRBJ1-1; 10 nucleotides match TRBD1. CDR3 length: 14 residues. Germline V gives CDR1 SGHTA, CDR2 FQGTGA. The trim removed 5 bases at V and 3 bases at J, leaving 3 bases unmatched. CDR3 residues: CASSTGQGYTEAFF. CDR3 nucleotide sequence: TGTGCCAGCAGCACGGGACAGGGGTACACTGAAGCTTTCTTT.

The genes are TRBV20-1 and TRBJ2-7, with 10 bases that match TRBD2. J gave up 3 bases and V 5 bases, and 7 bases lay outside the gene matches. Germline CDR1 is DFQATT and CDR2 is SNEGSKA (reference sequence). The CDR3 sequence is 14 residues long. The CDR3 region has the DNA TGCAGTGCTCGCGGACTAGCGGCAAACTACGAGCAGTACTTC. Residues: CSARGLAANYEQYF.

This clonotype has ten or more counts. The chain combines TRBV7-8 with TRBJ2-7, with D uncertain. CDR3 length: 16 residues. The germline V gene encodes CDR1 SGHVS and CDR2 FQNEAQ. Trimming stripped 2 bases from V and 3 bases from J, with 17 bases between. DNA of the CDR3: TGTGCCAGCAGCTTATCAACCGGTGGGGTAGTCTACGAGCAGTACTTC. As protein: CASSLSTGGVVYEQYF.

Here the CDR3 reads CASSPTKGQGSYGYTF. As DNA, the CDR3 is TGTGCCAGCAGCCCTACTAAGGGACAGGGATCCTATGGCTACACCTTC. The chain couples TRBV7-2 to TRBJ1-2; 9 bases line up with TRBD1. This CDR3 is 16 amino acids long. With V trimmed by 5 bases and J by 4 bases, 11 bases remained unmatched. Germline V gene lookup returns CDR1 SGHTA and CDR2 FQGNSA.

V usage is TRBV27 and J usage is TRBJ1-2, with D maybe TRBD1 (6 bases). V gave up 5 bases and J gave up 8 bases, with 18 bases separating them. The germline gives CDR1 MNHEY, CDR2 SMNVEV (reference sequence). The CDR3 has 14 residues. CDR3 in amino acids: CASSPHAGTRGYTF. In nucleotides, the CDR3 is TGTGCCAGCAGTCCCCACGCCGGGACACGCGGCTACACCTTC.

This clonotype was counted many times. V usage is TRBV6-5 and J usage is TRBJ2-7, with TRBD2 matching over 10 bases. The CDR3 is 15 residues long. Germline CDR1 MNHEY, CDR2 SVGAGI. Losses at the gene ends were 4 bases for V and 6 bases for J; bases not matched to a gene: 9. CDR3 nucleotide sequence: TGTGCCAGCAGTTCGGCGGGACTAGCGACCCGCGAGCAGTACTTC. Protein product: CASSSAGLATREQYF.

This clonotype was picked up a small number of times. This CDR3 is CASSLQGRDGTEAFF. CDR3 bases: TGTGCCAGCAGCCTTCAAGGTCGTGACGGGACTGAAGCTTTCTTT. This chain links TRBV7-3 with TRBJ1-1; D call uncertain. CDR3 length equals 15 residues. Trimming left V 5 bases short and J 5 bases short, with 18 bases between. Germline V CDR1 and CDR2: SGHTA, FQGTGA.

This clonotype was counted at least ten times. This CDR3 is CASSPIDRGSAYGYTF. DNA for the CDR3: TGTGCCAGCTCACCAATCGACAGGGGGTCGGCCTATGGCTACACCTTC. The chain uses TRBV18 and TRBJ1-2; TRBD1 agrees at 9 bases. The CDR3 sequence is 16 residues long. Germline V gene lookup returns CDR1 KGHSH and CDR2 LQKENI. V was pared by 2 bases and J by 4 bases, with 8 bases of the junction left unmatched.

This clonotype was counted ten times or more. V gene TRBV4-2 combines with J gene TRBJ2-2; D remains ambiguous. Between the trimmed V and J ends, which lost 0 bases and 1 base, there was a span of 3 bases. The CDR3 covers 14 residues. Germline assignment: CDR1 LGHNA and CDR2 YNFKEQ. In nucleotides, the CDR3 is TGTGCCAGCAGCCAAGAACGGAACACCGGGGAGCTGTTTTTT. This encodes CASSQERNTGELFF.

The rearrangement links TRBV2 to TRBJ2-2; 13 bases fit TRBD2. J was trimmed by 4 bases and V by 3 bases; bases with no gene match: 2. The CDR3 extends over 16 amino acids. Germline assignment: CDR1 SNHLY and CDR2 FYNNEI. The chain's CDR3 is CASSDRLAGGTGELFF. In DNA, the CDR3 is TGTGCCAGCAGTGACCGACTAGCGGGAGGCACCGGGGAGCTGTTTTTT.

The chain carries TRBV4-3 and TRBJ1-4; TRBD1 matches at 8 bases. CDR1 is LGHNA and CDR2 is YSLEER in the germline V gene. This CDR3 contains 15 residues. With 0 bases clipped from V and 5 bases from J, the junction kept 2 bases outside the gene matches. The CDR3 DNA reads as TGCGCCAGCAGCCAAGATCGGGACAGGAATGAAAAACTGTTTTTT. Translation gives CASSQDRDRNEKLFF.

This clonotype was counted at least ten times. The chain couples TRBV30 to TRBJ2-7; D may be TRBD1 (6 bases). Trimming left V 3 bases short and J 3 bases short, with 12 bases between. The CDR3 sequence is 13 residues long. CDR1 is GTSNPN and CDR2 is SVGIG in the germline V gene (reference sequence). This CDR3 reads CAWSPGQIYEQYF. In DNA, the CDR3 is TGTGCCTGGAGCCCGGGACAAATCTACGAGCAGTACTTC. The entire variable domain, with the rest obtained from reference TRBV30 and TRBJ2-7, is as follows: SQTIHQWPATLVQPVGSPLSLECTVEGTSNPNLYWYRQAAGRGLQLLFYSVGIGQISSEVPQNLSASRPQDRQFILSSKKLLLSDSGFYLCAWSPGQIYEQYFGPGTRLTVT.

This clonotype has a count of ten or more. The V gene is TRBV20-1, the J gene TRBJ2-7; 11 nucleotides align to TRBD2. V was pared by 6 bases and J by 5 bases, with 12 bases of the junction left unmatched. The germline V gene encodes CDR1 DFQATT and CDR2 SNEGSKA (reference sequence). The CDR3 extends over 15 amino acids. The CDR3 region has the DNA TGCAGTGCCTCATCTGGGGCTAGCGGGGGGCACGAGCAGTACTTC. It translates to CSASSGASGGHEQYF.